Given below is one T cell receptor beta chain in context. This clone's antigen is unknown. No per-base quality is available; no much larger clone lies one base away. The trial excluded patients who had a history of autoimmune disease or who were on systemic immunosuppression. In every dose cohort, peripheral blood was drawn for TCR sequencing at baseline, cycle 4 day 1, and cycle 7 day 1. The samples were taken from a phase I, first-in-human, multicenter, open-label dose-escalation trial of ivuxolimab. Adults with locally advanced or metastatic melanoma, renal cell, hepatocellular, or head and neck squamous cell carcinoma were enrolled in the trial. Before TCR sequencing, CD4+ and CD8+ T cells were separately sorted from peripheral blood. For sequencing of the TCRbeta CDR3 region, genomic DNA was extracted from the sorted cells. The immunoSEQ Assay was used to sequence the TCRbeta CDR3 regions. What TCRdb holds here is the immuneACCESS table cut down to in-frame rearrangements. Part of the clones is not present; checked against another copy, under half of the missing clones reflect an unresolved V gene, and the others are unexplained. This sample lists approximately 64,000 clones; around four fifths were detected once. The leading ten clones occupy around 4% of the sample.

The data originate from a study of OX40 agonist ivuxolimab in advanced cancers. Broadly, across the study: Ivuxolimab was an agonistic, fully human IgG2 monoclonal antibody directed against OX40 (CD134), a costimulatory receptor. Intravenous ivuxolimab was administered to patients every 2 weeks at six dose levels: 0.01, 0.1, 0.3, 1.5, 3 and 10 mg/kg. Of the 50 to 55 patients in dose escalation, about 20 had hepatocellular carcinoma, some 15 had melanoma, 9 had renal cell carcinoma and 9 had head and neck cancer. The dose-escalation cohort was approximately 83% male with a mean age of about 60 years, ranging from roughly 20 to 80. Patients were allowed to have had prior anti-PD-1, anti-PD-L1 or anti-CTLA-4 therapy, and approximately 41% of the dose-escalation patients had previously received checkpoint inhibitors. Partial responses occurred in three dose-escalation patients: two with cutaneous melanoma and one with hepatocellular carcinoma. Peripheral TCRbeta sequencing aimed to test whether ivuxolimab altered TCR sequence diversity and caused clonal T-cell expansion. The monotherapy dose-escalation portion (N ≈ 56 patients) of the phase I ivuxolimab trial is reported in the paper.

V loses 4 bases, J loses 4 bases, and the germline ends lie 8 bases apart. Via the germline V gene, CDR1 is MDHEN and CDR2 SYDVKM. The CDR3, from cysteine to phenylalanine, totals 12 residues. The entry retains the CDR3 DNA only, 36 bases that are in frame from base 1. The paper's findings and limits, for the study overall: At doses from 0.1 to 3.0 mg/kg, clonal expansion was seen in both CD4+ and CD8+ blood T cells between baseline and week 6. After ivuxolimab, CD8+ T cells had more expanded clones than CD4+ T cells on average. The antigen specificity of the clonally expanded peripheral T cells was not determined. Low levels of normalized T-cell clonal expansion were also seen in some patients who did not respond. In the 0.1-3.0 mg/kg groups, partial responders had among the lowest normalized peripheral clonal expansion, particularly in CD8+ T cells.

The sample in question was CD4+ or CD8+ T cells sorted from blood, obtained in a trial of the OX40 agonist ivuxolimab. Recombination connected TRBV28 to TRBJ2-7; TRBD1 is a possible D gene, resting on 6 matching bases. The clonotype originates from an adult with an advanced solid tumor such as melanoma, head and neck, liver or kidney cancer. The nucleotides read TGTGCCAGCAGTTCCAGGGGTTACGAGCAGTACTTC. This sequence encodes CASSSRGYEQYF.